The clone carrying this TCR beta chain has a count of ten or more. This specimen belongs to a study of neurological immune-mediated disorders. Using its own MiXCR run on the 5' RACE reads, TCRdb lists one record per CDR3 protein. Here the sample spans 90,000 to 150,000 distinct CDR3 sequences, roughly 3.1% being singletons. Germline V gene sequence: CDR1 ENHRY, CDR2 SYGVKD. CDR3 length equals 12 residues. Losses at the gene ends were 9 bases for V and 8 bases for J; bases not matched to a gene: 7. Sequencing was done on a sample of PBMCs. The clonotype was recovered from a woman younger than 45 with multiple sclerosis. The V and J genes are TRBV10-3 and TRBJ1-1; 9 nucleotides line up with TRBD1. The DNA of the CDR3 is TGTGCCATATCGGGACAGGGTACCGAAGCTTTCTTT. Amino acids: CAISGQGTEAFF.